This TCR beta chain was identified during a study of T cells in Graves' hyperthyroidism and ophthalmopathy. Stability of Graves' hyperthyroidism was defined as absent ophthalmopathy progression within 18 months. This clonotype was seen a handful of times. Trimming left V 3 bases short and J 4 bases short, with 10 bases between. CDR3 size: 14 residues. Germline CDR1 ENHRY, CDR2 SYGVKD. Amplification targeted TCR beta CDR3 regions from RNA transcripts. The TCR CDR3 first-round RT-PCR relied on the HTBI primer set. MiXCR, applied by TCRdb to the multiplex PCR reads, yields one record per CDR3 protein. The sample has under 700,000 distinct CDR3 sequences, roughly 50% seen once; the top ten hold roughly 8.2%.

The sequence was collected from a woman in her late teens or twenties with Graves' hyperthyroidism. Sequenced sample: peripheral blood or thyroid tissue (not recorded which). V gene TRBV10-3 combines with J gene TRBJ1-5; D is ambiguous. In nucleotides, the CDR3 is TGTGCCATCAGTGACCCATCAACAAATCAGCCCCAGCATTTT. It is translated as CAISDPSTNQPQHF.